This T cell receptor beta chain was captured by sequencing in a study of T cell responses to AZD1222 COVID-19 vaccine. Produced via immunoSEQ multiplex PCR; TCRdb's table is partial and in-frame only. Among approximately 100,000 clones, about 91% were seen once, and the ten largest hold less than 8%. CDR1 and CDR2 from the germline V gene are SGHTA and FQGNSA. The CDR3 is made up of 15 amino acids. Losses at the gene ends were 4 bases for V and 4 bases for J; bases not matched to a gene: 8. This TCR was recovered from an adult in good health. The chain combines TRBV7-2 with TRBJ2-5; 8 positions agree with TRBD1. The sample was peripheral blood, taken on day 0 of AZD1222 vaccination. The CDR3 nucleotides are TGTGCCAGCAGCTACCAGACAGGGGCAGGAGAGACCCAGTACTTC. This encodes CASSYQTGAGETQYF.